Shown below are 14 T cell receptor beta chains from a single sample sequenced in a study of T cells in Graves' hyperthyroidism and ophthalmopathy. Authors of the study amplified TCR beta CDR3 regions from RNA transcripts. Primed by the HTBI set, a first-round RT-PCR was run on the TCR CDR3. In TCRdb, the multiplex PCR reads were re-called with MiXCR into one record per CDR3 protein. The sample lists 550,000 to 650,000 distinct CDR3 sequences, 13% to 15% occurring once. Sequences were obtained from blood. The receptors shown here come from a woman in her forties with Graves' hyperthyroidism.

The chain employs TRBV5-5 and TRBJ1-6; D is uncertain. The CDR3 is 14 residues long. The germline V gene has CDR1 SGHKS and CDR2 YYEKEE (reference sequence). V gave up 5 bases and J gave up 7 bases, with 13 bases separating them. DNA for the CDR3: TGTGCCAGCAGTTCATTTGAGGGCAATTCACCCCTCCACTTT. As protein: CASSSFEGNSPLHF. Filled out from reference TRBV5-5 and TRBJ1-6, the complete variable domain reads DAGVTQSPTHLIKTRGQQVTLRCSPISGHKSVSWYQQVLGQGPQFIFQYYEKEERGRGNFPDRFSARQFPNYSSELNVNALLLGDSALYLCASSSFEGNSPLHFGNGTRLTVT.

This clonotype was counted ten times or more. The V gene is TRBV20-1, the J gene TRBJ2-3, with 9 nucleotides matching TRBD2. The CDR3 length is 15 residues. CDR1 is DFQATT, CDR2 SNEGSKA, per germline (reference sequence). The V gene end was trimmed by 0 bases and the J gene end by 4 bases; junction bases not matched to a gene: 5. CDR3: CSARDVGLAADTQYF. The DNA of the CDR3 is TGCAGTGCTAGAGATGTGGGACTAGCCGCAGATACGCAGTATTTT.

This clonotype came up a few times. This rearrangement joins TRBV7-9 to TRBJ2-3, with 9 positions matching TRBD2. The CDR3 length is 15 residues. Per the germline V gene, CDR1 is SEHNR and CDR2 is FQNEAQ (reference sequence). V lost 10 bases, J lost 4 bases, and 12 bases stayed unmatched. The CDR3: CAISGTSSVPDTQYF. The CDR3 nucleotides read TGTGCCATTTCCGGGACTAGCTCTGTACCAGATACGCAGTATTTT.

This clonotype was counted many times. The CDR3 DNA reads as TGCGCCAGCAGCTTGCCAACAGATACGCAGTATTTT. Translation gives CASSLPTDTQYF. The chain employs TRBV5-1 and TRBJ2-3; D gene ambiguous. V was shortened by 1 base and J by 3 bases, with 3 bases between the two germline ends. This CDR3 has 12 amino acids. CDR1 is SGHRS, CDR2 YFSETQ, per germline.

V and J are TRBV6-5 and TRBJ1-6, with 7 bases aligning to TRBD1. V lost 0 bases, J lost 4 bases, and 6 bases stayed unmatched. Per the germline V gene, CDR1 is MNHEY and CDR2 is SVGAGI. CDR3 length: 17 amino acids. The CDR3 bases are TGTGCCAGCAGTTACTCGACGAGGGGGCCGTATAATTCACCCCTCCACTTT. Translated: CASSYSTRGPYNSPLHF.

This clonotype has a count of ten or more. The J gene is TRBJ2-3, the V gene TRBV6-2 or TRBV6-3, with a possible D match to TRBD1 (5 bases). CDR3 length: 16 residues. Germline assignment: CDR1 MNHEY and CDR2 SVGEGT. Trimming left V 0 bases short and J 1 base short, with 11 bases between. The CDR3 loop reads CASSYSFQGGTDTQYF. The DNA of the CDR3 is TGTGCCAGCAGTTACTCGTTTCAGGGTGGCACAGATACGCAGTATTTT.

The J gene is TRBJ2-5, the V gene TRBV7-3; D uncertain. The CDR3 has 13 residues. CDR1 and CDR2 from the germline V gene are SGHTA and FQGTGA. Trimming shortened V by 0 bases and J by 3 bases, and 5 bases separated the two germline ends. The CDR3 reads CASSLTLEETQYF. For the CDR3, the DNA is TGTGCCAGCAGCTTAACCCTAGAAGAGACCCAGTACTTC.

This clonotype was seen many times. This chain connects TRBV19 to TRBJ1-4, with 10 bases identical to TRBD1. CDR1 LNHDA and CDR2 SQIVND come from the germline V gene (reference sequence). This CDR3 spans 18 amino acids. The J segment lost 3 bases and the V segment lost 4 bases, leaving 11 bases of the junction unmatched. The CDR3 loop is CASSNDRGHSAANEKLFF. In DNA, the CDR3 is TGTGCCAGTAGTAACGACAGGGGGCACAGCGCTGCTAATGAAAAACTGTTTTTT.

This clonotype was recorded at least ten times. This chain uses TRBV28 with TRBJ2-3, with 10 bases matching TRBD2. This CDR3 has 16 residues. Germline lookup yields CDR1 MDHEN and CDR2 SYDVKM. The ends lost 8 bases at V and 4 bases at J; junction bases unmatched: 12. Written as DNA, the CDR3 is TGTGCCAGCGGCTTCAGCGGGAGGGCCGGCGCAGATACGCAGTATTTT. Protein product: CASGFSGRAGADTQYF.

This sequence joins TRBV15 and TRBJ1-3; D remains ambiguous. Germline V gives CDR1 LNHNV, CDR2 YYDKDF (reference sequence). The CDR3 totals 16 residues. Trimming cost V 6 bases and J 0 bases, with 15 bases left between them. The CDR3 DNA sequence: TGTGCCACCAGTAACCCTCTTTGGAACTCTGGAAACACCATATATTTT. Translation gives CATSNPLWNSGNTIYF.

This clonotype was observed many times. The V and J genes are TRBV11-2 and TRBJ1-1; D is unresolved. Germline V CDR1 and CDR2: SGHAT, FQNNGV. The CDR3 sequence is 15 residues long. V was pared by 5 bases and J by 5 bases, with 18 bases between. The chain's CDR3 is CASSMKGRLWTEAFF. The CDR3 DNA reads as TGTGCCAGCAGCATGAAAGGACGCCTGTGGACTGAAGCTTTCTTT.

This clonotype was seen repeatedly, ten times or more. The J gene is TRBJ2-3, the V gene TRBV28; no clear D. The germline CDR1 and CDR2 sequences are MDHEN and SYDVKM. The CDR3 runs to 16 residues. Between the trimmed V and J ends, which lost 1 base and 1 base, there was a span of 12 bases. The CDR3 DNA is TGTGCCAGCAGTTTATACTCCCTACGACGCACAGATACGCAGTATTTT. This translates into CASSLYSLRRTDTQYF.

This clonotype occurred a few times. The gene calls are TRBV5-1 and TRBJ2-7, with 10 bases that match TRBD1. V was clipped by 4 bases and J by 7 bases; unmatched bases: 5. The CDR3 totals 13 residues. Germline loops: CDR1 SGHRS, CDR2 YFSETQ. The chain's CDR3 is CASSGTGDLEQYF. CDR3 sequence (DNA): TGCGCCAGCAGCGGGACAGGGGATTTGGAGCAGTACTTC.

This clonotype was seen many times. CDR3 nucleotide sequence: TGCAGCGCGGGACAGGGGGGTTATGGGGAGACCCAGTACTTC. It is translated as CSAGQGGYGETQYF. The chain recombines TRBV29-1 with TRBJ2-5, with TRBD1 matching 11 bases. The germline V gene has CDR1 SQVTM and CDR2 ANQGSEA. CDR3 length: 14 amino acids. J gave up 5 bases and V 7 bases, and 9 bases lay outside the gene matches.